A single sample gave rise to the 13 T cell receptor beta chains below, sequenced in a study of shared clonotypes between healthy human individuals. This table comes from immunoSEQ multiplex PCR, and its TCRdb copy is limited to in-frame clones, with some not included. The profile shows some 740,000 clones, roughly 92% of them singletons. It was CD45RO-negative cells, positively selected for CCR7, that made up naive CD8 cells, with terminally differentiated effector memory CD45RA+ cells excluded. What was sequenced was naive CD8+ T cells sorted from blood. These receptors originate from a man younger than 40 in good health.

This clone turned up a few times. CDR3 bases: TGTGCCAGCAGCCGACGGGCAGACTCCTACAATGAGCAGTTCTTC. Protein: CASSRRADSYNEQFF. The V gene is TRBV28, the J gene TRBJ2-1; D uncertain. Germline loops: CDR1 MDHEN, CDR2 SYDVKM. With 6 bases removed from V and 0 bases from J, the gap between germline ends came to 12 bases. The CDR3 has 15 amino acids.

In regard to this clone: The same CDR3 also results from other DNA sequences found in this sample. The J gene is TRBJ2-1, the V gene TRBV11-3; 11 nucleotides agree with TRBD2. In germline, CDR1 is SGHNT, CDR2 YENEEA. The CDR3 is 18 amino acids. V shed 5 bases and J 6 bases; nucleotides not matched to a gene: 15. CDR3 in DNA: TGTGCCAGCAGCCAAGCGGGCCTGACTAGCGGGGTATCCAATGAGCAGTTCTTC. It translates to CASSQAGLTSGVSNEQFF.

This chain uses TRBV7-9 with TRBJ2-2; no reliable D call. Looked up from germline, CDR1 is SEHNR and CDR2 is FQNEAQ (reference sequence). Trimming took 5 bases from V and 3 from J, leaving 10 bases between them. This CDR3 has 14 amino acids. DNA for the CDR3: TGTGCCAGCAGCCCCCCCCATGACACCGGGGAGCTGTTTTTT. It specifies CASSPPHDTGELFF.

The gene calls are TRBV6-5 and TRBJ2-7; tentatively, D is TRBD2 (5 bases). The CDR3 spans 13 residues. CDR1 MNHEY and CDR2 SVGAGI come from the germline V gene. The V and J ends lost 0 bases and 7 bases respectively, with 10 bases between them. The CDR3 DNA follows: TGTGCCAGCAGTTACTCGGATTCGGGGGAGCAGTACTTC. Translation: CASSYSDSGEQYF.

The chain employs TRBV7-8 and TRBJ2-7; perhaps TRBD1 as D (5 bases). V lost 2 bases, J lost 3 bases, and 14 bases lay in between. Per germline, CDR1 SGHVS and CDR2 FQNEAQ. The CDR3 covers 15 residues. CDR3 nucleotides: TGTGCCAGCAGCTTACGAGACAGTCCCTTCTACGAGCAGTACTTC. As protein: CASSLRDSPFYEQYF.

This clone was seen just once. The chain recombines TRBV9 with TRBJ2-1, with 8 nucleotides matching TRBD2. V dropped 0 bases and J dropped 0; count of bases not matched to a gene: 2. The germline V gene has CDR1 SGDLS and CDR2 YYNGEE. This CDR3 is 16 amino acids long. CDR3 protein: CASSVAGGVSYNEQFF. DNA of the CDR3: TGTGCCAGCAGCGTAGCGGGAGGGGTCTCCTACAATGAGCAGTTCTTC.

The V gene is TRBV7-7, the J gene TRBJ2-7, with 8 bases aligning to TRBD1. This CDR3 has 15 amino acids. V was clipped by 5 bases and J by 5 bases; unmatched bases: 11. Germline V CDR1 and CDR2: SSHAT, FNYEAQ (reference sequence). CDR3 in amino acids: CASSPRTGNLHEQYF. The CDR3 DNA reads TGTGCCAGCAGCCCCCGGACAGGGAATCTCCACGAGCAGTACTTC. The entire variable domain, with the rest obtained from reference TRBV7-7 and TRBJ2-7, is as follows: GAGVSQSPRYKVTKRGQDVTLRCDPISSHATLYWYQQALGQGPEFLTYFNYEAQPDKSGLPSDRFSAERPEGSISTLTIQRTEQRDSAMYRCASSPRTGNLHEQYFGPGTRLTVT.

The genes are TRBV9 and TRBJ2-7; 10 nucleotides line up with TRBD2. Germline trimming cut 4 bases from V and 1 base from J; bases unmatched to any gene: 5. CDR3 length: 15 amino acids. Per the germline V gene, CDR1 is SGDLS and CDR2 is YYNGEE. CDR3 sequence reads: CASSPSSGSSYEQYF. In DNA form, the CDR3 reads TGTGCCAGCAGCCCTTCTAGCGGGAGTTCCTACGAGCAGTACTTC.

The V gene is TRBV27, the J gene TRBJ2-1; TRBD2 agrees at 7 bases. Losses at the gene ends were 5 bases for V and 3 bases for J; bases not matched to a gene: 7. Germline lookup yields CDR1 MNHEY and CDR2 SMNVEV (reference sequence). There are 15 residues in the CDR3. CDR3 DNA sequence: TGTGCCAGCAGTCTCGGGACTAACTTCTACAATGAGCAGTTCTTC. Amino acids: CASSLGTNFYNEQFF.

The chain uses TRBV6-1 and TRBJ2-7; D unclear. With 1 base removed from V and 3 bases from J, the gap between germline ends came to 7 bases. This CDR3 region has 13 residues. Germline CDR1 and CDR2: MNHNS and SASEGT. The CDR3 loop is CASSEEADYEQYF. The DNA for the CDR3 is TGTGCCAGCAGTGAAGAAGCAGACTACGAGCAGTACTTC.

This sequence joins TRBV9 and TRBJ2-7, with 8 positions matching TRBD1. The CDR3 extends over 15 amino acids. The V gene's germline CDR1 is SGDLS and CDR2 YYNGEE. V was clipped by 3 bases and J by 3 bases; unmatched bases: 8. CDR3 sequence (DNA): TGTGCCAGCAGCGCCGCCGGGACAGGCATCTACGAGCAGTACTTC. Translated, it gives CASSAAGTGIYEQYF.

The chain uses TRBV6-6 and TRBJ2-1, with 11 bases lining up with TRBD1. The CDR3 runs 15 residues. The ends lost 6 bases at V and 7 bases at J; junction bases unmatched: 8. Germline loops: CDR1 MNHNY, CDR2 SVGAGI (reference sequence). CDR3 loop: CASRSRGQGENEQFF. CDR3 coding DNA: TGTGCCAGCAGATCAAGGGGACAGGGGGAGAATGAGCAGTTCTTC.

The chain employs TRBV29-1 and TRBJ2-7; 8 nucleotides align to TRBD1. Per the germline V gene, CDR1 is SQVTM and CDR2 is ANQGSEA. The CDR3 loop spans 13 amino acids. J was trimmed by 2 bases and V by 4 bases; bases with no gene match: 4. The CDR3 is CSVGGTGTYEQYF. The CDR3, as DNA: TGCAGCGTTGGCGGGACAGGAACCTACGAGCAGTACTTC.